Listed here are 5 T cell receptor beta chains from one sample, sequenced in a study of T cells in pancreatic ductal adenocarcinoma. No neoadjuvant therapy was given to the selected pancreatic ductal adenocarcinoma patients before their surgery. Sequenced by immunoSEQ multiplex PCR; TCRdb stores in-frame clones only, minus some. Of about 31,000 clones listed, more than 80% are singletons. Sequencing was carried out using PBMCs. These TCRs come from a human donor with pancreatic ductal adenocarcinoma.

The V gene is TRBV11-3, the J gene TRBJ2-7; 8 bases fit TRBD2. CDR1 is SGHNT and CDR2 is YENEEA in the germline V gene. Trimming at V came to 6 bases and at J to 3 bases, leaving 10 bases not matched to a gene. The CDR3 loop spans 15 amino acids. In nucleotides, the CDR3 is TGTGCCAGCAGGGCCGGGACTAGGGCGCTCTACGAGCAGTACTTC. As protein: CASRAGTRALYEQYF. The entire variable domain, with the rest obtained from reference TRBV11-3 and TRBJ2-7, is as follows: EAGVVQSPRYKIIEKKQPVAFWCNPISGHNTLYWYLQNLGQGPELLIRYENEEAVDDSQLPKDRFSAERLKGVDSTLKIQPAELGDSAVYLCASRAGTRALYEQYFGPGTRLTVT.

V gene TRBV6-5 combines with J gene TRBJ2-5; possibly TRBD1 for D (6 bases). V was trimmed by 4 bases and J by 5 bases, leaving 20 bases between them. CDR1 and CDR2 (germline): MNHEY, SVGAGI. This CDR3 is built from 16 residues. The CDR3 reads CASSSRWPGGVETQYF. CDR3 DNA sequence: TGTGCCAGCAGTTCCCGGTGGCCTGGGGGCGTTGAGACCCAGTACTTC.

The chain combines TRBV7-9 with TRBJ2-1, with TRBD1 matching 7 bases. V lost 5 bases and J lost 4; bases outside the gene matches: 11. The CDR3 sequence is 16 residues long. The germline V gene encodes CDR1 SEHNR and CDR2 FQNEAQ (reference sequence). The CDR3 here is CASSQNDRALYNEQFF. The CDR3 nucleotides are TGTGCCAGCAGCCAGAACGACAGGGCGCTTTACAATGAGCAGTTCTTC.

The sample holds one count of this clone. V and J are TRBV5-6 and TRBJ2-1; D ambiguous. From germline, CDR1 is SGHDT and CDR2 YYEEEE. The V end was cut by 1 base, the J end by 8 bases, with 13 bases between. The CDR3 extends over 14 amino acids. This CDR3 reads CASSLSPTDDEQFF. CDR3 in DNA: TGTGCCAGCAGCTTGTCCCCGACGGACGATGAGCAGTTCTTC.

The rearrangement joins TRBV6-5 to TRBJ2-7; D is undetermined. Trimming left V 6 bases short and J 4 bases short, with 10 bases between. CDR3 length: 12 amino acids. Germline V gives CDR1 MNHEY, CDR2 SVGAGI. Written as DNA, the CDR3 is TGTGCCAGCAGGTCAGCACAGTACGAGCAGTACTTC. This sequence encodes CASRSAQYEQYF.